A single sample gave rise to the 9 T cell receptor beta chains below, sequenced in a study of metastatic and nonmetastatic thyroid tumors. Not a single patient had been given any form of treatment at any point before undergoing thyroid surgery. TCRdb re-processed the PCR reads through MiXCR. Among about 32,000 clones, around 20% were seen once, and the ten largest hold roughly 8%. The sample comprised blood. These receptor sequences come from a female donor with papillary thyroid cancer or a benign thyroid nodule (not recorded which). Some clones in this sample may be carry-over from other donors' samples.

This clone has a handful of counts. The rearrangement uses TRBV6-5 and TRBJ1-2; D is unresolved. Germline CDR1 MNHEY, CDR2 SVGAGI. V lost 0 bases and J lost 4, with 12 bases in between. The length of the CDR3 is 15 residues. This CDR3 is CASSYSASVGYGYTF. In DNA, the CDR3 is TGTGCCAGCAGTTACTCGGCCTCGGTGGGCTATGGCTACACCTTC.

This clone was seen only a few times. The chain recombines TRBV6-2 or TRBV6-3 with TRBJ2-5; D not certain. Per germline, CDR1 MNHEY and CDR2 SVGEGT. The CDR3 spans 14 residues. Deletions cut 2 bases from V and 7 bases from J, with 14 bases between. The CDR3 DNA reads TGTGCCAGCAGTTACAGGGTCGACGGTGGGACCCAGTACTTC. Protein sequence: CASSYRVDGGTQYF.

This clone was observed many times. The chain employs TRBV28 and TRBJ2-6, with D possibly being TRBD1 (6 bases). Germline lookup yields CDR1 MDHEN and CDR2 SYDVKM. Trimming cost V 6 bases and J 4 bases, with 13 bases left between them. The length of the CDR3 is 15 residues. This CDR3 reads CASRGQGSGANVLTF. CDR3 nucleotides: TGTGCCAGCAGGGGCCAGGGGAGCGGGGCCAACGTCCTGACTTTC.

This clone was picked up a small number of times. J is TRBJ1-1 and V is TRBV11-2; 7 nucleotides agree with TRBD1. The J segment lost 9 bases and the V segment lost 5 bases, leaving 3 bases of the junction unmatched. Germline V lookup: CDR1 SGHAT, CDR2 FQNNGV. The CDR3 is 11 residues long. The CDR3 DNA is TGTGCCAGCAGCGGACAGGTTAAAGCTTTCTTT. It translates to CASSGQVKAFF. The full variable domain, with the rest looked up from reference TRBV11-2 and TRBJ1-1, is EAGVAQSPRYKIIEKRQSVAFWCNPISGHATLYWYQQILGQGPKLLIQFQNNGVVDDSQLPKDRFSAERLKGVDSTLKIQPAKLEDSAVYLCASSGQVKAFFGQGTRLTVV.

The gene calls are TRBV5-1 and TRBJ1-1, with 8 bases aligning to TRBD1. In germline, CDR1 is SGHRS, CDR2 YFSETQ. This CDR3 contains 18 residues. V lost 0 bases to trimming and J lost 1 base; unmatched junction nucleotides: 11. The CDR3, as DNA: TGCGCCAGCAGCTTGGTACATCGGAGGACAGGGAGGAACACTGAAGCTTTCTTT. Its translation: CASSLVHRRTGRNTEAFF.

Many counts were recorded for this clone. This chain joins TRBV6-5 and TRBJ1-4, with 9 positions matching TRBD1. From germline, CDR1 is MNHEY and CDR2 SVGAGI. The CDR3 is 15 residues long. The ends lost 2 bases at V and 7 bases at J; junction bases unmatched: 5. CDR3 sequence: CASSYRGQGVEKLFF. CDR3 coding DNA: TGTGCCAGCAGTTACAGGGGACAGGGAGTTGAAAAACTGTTTTTT.

This clone came up many times. This chain connects TRBV20-1 to TRBJ2-7, with TRBD1 as a possible D gene (5 bases). Trimming removed 2 bases at V and 7 bases at J, with 12 bases between. Germline CDR1 reads DFQATT; CDR2 reads SNEGSKA (reference sequence). The CDR3 sequence is 12 residues long. The CDR3 bases are TGCAGTGCTAGATCCTTGGGGCGGGAGCAGTACTTC. This gives the protein CSARSLGREQYF.

There are many counts of this clone. This chain links TRBV5-4 with TRBJ2-2; D may be TRBD2 (5 bases). From germline, CDR1 is SGHNT and CDR2 YYREEE (reference sequence). The CDR3 consists of 15 residues. Trimming took 3 bases from V and 5 from J, leaving 14 bases between them. CDR3 loop: CASSSDGGGTGELFF. The CDR3 nucleotides read TGTGCCAGCAGCTCGGACGGAGGAGGAACCGGGGAGCTGTTTTTT.

This clone has at least ten counts. The rearrangement links TRBV18 to TRBJ1-1; D is perhaps TRBD1 (5 bases). Germline CDR1 is KGHSH and CDR2 is LQKENI. This CDR3 has 15 amino acids. The V gene lost 8 bases and the J gene lost 1 base, with 17 bases spanning the gap. In DNA form, the CDR3 reads TGTGCCAGCCGACCAGGTGGCGGGGGGAACACTGAAGCTTTCTTT. Translating it yields CASRPGGGGNTEAFF. The whole variable domain, remainder taken from reference TRBV18 and TRBJ1-1, is NAGVMQNPRHLVRRRGQEARLRCSPMKGHSHVYWYRQLPEEGLKFMVYLQKENIIDESGMPKERFSAEFPKEGPSILRIQQVVRGDSAAYFCASRPGGGGNTEAFFGQGTRLTVV.